A selection of T cell receptor beta chains follows, all from one sample in a study of T cells in Graves' hyperthyroidism and ophthalmopathy. Each CDR3 protein is one row after TCRdb ran MiXCR on the multiplex PCR reads. Of about 640,000 distinct CDR3 sequences listed, about 20% are singletons. What was sequenced was blood. All receptors come from a man in his thirties or forties with Graves' ophthalmopathy. Both conserved end residues are part of each CDR3. D genes are given only for firm matches. Expanded clones are given a class, and other clones once, few, many or no size at all.

j_gene | abundance | v_gene | d_gene | CDR3nt | CDR3aa
TRBJ2-7 | few | TRBV9 | TRBD1 | TGTGCCAGCAGCGTAGGGGACAGGGGGCGATACGAGCAGTACTTC | CASSVGDRGRYEQYF
TRBJ1-1 | many | TRBV4-1 | . | TGCGCCAGCAGCCACAAGGGGAACACTGAAGCTTTCTTT | CASSHKGNTEAFF
TRBJ2-4 | . | TRBV20-1 | . | TGCAGTGCCCAGATCGGGTCCAAAAACATTCAGTACTTC | CSAQIGSKNIQYF
TRBJ2-3 | . | TRBV20-1 | TRBD2 | TGCAGTGCTAGAGATCGGACTAGCGGGAGGGGGACAGATACGCAGTATTTT | CSARDRTSGRGTDTQYF
TRBJ1-2 | few | TRBV4-2 | TRBD1 | TGTGCCAGCAGCCAAGAGGGGACAGGGGGTGTCTATGGCTACACCTTC | CASSQEGTGGVYGYTF
TRBJ1-5 | . | TRBV4-1 | . | TGCGCCAGCAGCCAAGAAACAGTCGAGGGCCAGCCCCAGCATTTT | CASSQETVEGQPQHF
TRBJ2-1 | . | TRBV7-2 | TRBD2 | TGTGCCAGCGGTTCCCGGGACTACCATGAGCAGTTCTTC | CASGSRDYHEQFF
TRBJ2-3 | . | TRBV7-9 | TRBD2 | TGTGCCAGCAGCTTAACCCGACTAGCGGACATAGATACGCAGTATTTT | CASSLTRLADIDTQYF
TRBJ2-2 | few | TRBV19 | . | TGTGCCAGCCCGGGACCAAACACCGGGGAGCTGTTTTTT | CASPGPNTGELFF
TRBJ2-1 | . | TRBV4-1 | . | TGCGCCAGCAGCCAAGAGACCCTAAACGATGAGCAGTTCTTC | CASSQETLNDEQFF
TRBJ2-5 | few | TRBV29-1 | . | TGCAGCGTTCCTGCCCCCGGGGCCCAGTACTTC | CSVPAPGAQYF
TRBJ2-5 | . | TRBV7-4 | TRBD2 | TGTGCCAGCAGCTTTTCAGCGGGAGGGGGACAAGAGACCCAGTACTTC | CASSFSAGGGQETQYF
TRBJ2-3 | many | TRBV10-1 | TRBD2 | TGCGCCAGCAGTGACGGACTAGCGGGACGCACAGATACGCAGTATTTT | CASSDGLAGRTDTQYF
TRBJ2-7 | many | TRBV11-2 | TRBD2 | TGTGCCAGCAGCTTAGAAACTAGCGGGAGTCGAGCCTACGAGCAGTACTTC | CASSLETSGSRAYEQYF
TRBJ2-3 | many | TRBV28 | TRBD2 | TGTGCCAGCAGTTGGCTGGCGGGAGGCACAGATACGCAGTATTTT | CASSWLAGGTDTQYF
TRBJ2-1 | few | TRBV29-1 | TRBD2 | TGCAGCCACATAGCGGGACTAACCTACAATGAGCAGTTCTTC | CSHIAGLTYNEQFF
TRBJ1-5 | once | TRBV19 | . | TGTGCCAGTAGTGGCAGCTATTATCAGCCCCAGCATTTT | CASSGSYYQPQHF
TRBJ2-5 | few | TRBV11-2 | . | TGTGCCAGCAGCTCCGTCGGGAGTGGTGCGACCCAGTACTTC | CASSSVGSGATQYF
TRBJ1-5 | . | TRBV20-1 | TRBD1 | TGCAGTGCTGGGACAGGGTTGAAGCATTTT | CSAGTGLKHF
TRBJ1-1 | many | TRBV15 | . | TGTGCCACCAGCAGAGATAGGGAAGGGTCGAACACTGAAGCTTTCTTT | CATSRDREGSNTEAFF
TRBJ1-1 | . | TRBV6-4 | TRBD1 | TGTGCCAGCAGGGTCGCTTCTCCCCAGGGGGGGACTGAAGCTTTCTTT | CASRVASPQGGTEAFF
TRBJ1-1 | few | TRBV9 | . | TGTGCCAGCAGCGTAGTAACACAGGCCCGGGGGGCTTTCTTT | CASSVVTQARGAFF
TRBJ1-1 | . | TRBV3-1 | TRBD1 | TGTGCCAACAGCCCCCGACAGGGTGGGACTGAAGCTTTCTTT | CANSPRQGGTEAFF
TRBJ2-7 | . | TRBV19 | TRBD1 | TGTGCCAGTACTCCCGACAGGGCAGCCTACGAGCAGTACTTC | CASTPDRAAYEQYF
TRBJ2-2 | . | TRBV18 | . | TGTGCCAGCTCACTCGGACTTGTCGCGAACACCGGGGAGCTGTTTTTT | CASSLGLVANTGELFF
TRBJ2-7 | few | TRBV27 | TRBD1 | TGTGCCAGCACTCCCAGGGGCGGGACAGGGGATCCCTACGAGCAGTACTTC | CASTPRGGTGDPYEQYF
TRBJ2-3 | few | TRBV9 | . | TGTGCCAGCAGTTGGAGCGGCCACACAGATACGCAGTATTTT | CASSWSGHTDTQYF